The 9 T cell receptor beta chains presented below share a single source sample, sequenced in a study of shared clonotypes between healthy human individuals. Profiled with immunoSEQ multiplex PCR; TCRdb holds only in-frame clones, not every one. In the table there are more than 550,000 clones, just under 75% of which are singletons. The sample was memory CD4+ T cells sorted from blood. Noted subset: CD45RA-negative fraction. The receptors shown here come from a woman between 25 and 40 years old in good health.

In nucleotides, the CDR3 is TGTGCCAGCAGCCCTAGGGACAGATTCTATGGCTACACCTTC. This encodes CASSPRDRFYGYTF. The chain combines TRBV7-2 with TRBJ1-2; TRBD1 matches at 7 bases. Trimming took 5 bases from V and 4 from J; bases not matched to a gene: 7. CDR1 is SGHTA and CDR2 is FQGNSA in the germline V gene. CDR3 length equals 14 residues.

V and J are TRBV5-4 and TRBJ2-7, with 9 bases aligning to TRBD2. V trimming: 1 base; J trimming: 5 bases; junction bases outside the gene matches: 7. Germline loops: CDR1 SGHNT, CDR2 YYREEE (reference sequence). The CDR3 is made up of 15 amino acids. CDR3 sequence reads: CASSLISGSRNEQYF. The CDR3 DNA reads as TGTGCCAGCAGCTTGATTAGCGGGAGTCGAAACGAGCAGTACTTC.

The chain recombines TRBV5-1 with TRBJ2-2; maybe TRBD1 (7 bases). This CDR3 has 16 residues. Trimming removed 4 bases from V and 0 bases from J, with 13 bases in between. Germline assignment: CDR1 SGHRS and CDR2 YFSETQ. CDR3 amino acids: CASSPAGQPNTGELFF. In DNA, the CDR3 is TGCGCCAGCAGCCCGGCGGGACAGCCGAACACCGGGGAGCTGTTTTTT. Full variable domain (missing parts from reference TRBV5-1 and TRBJ2-2): KAGVTQTPRYLIKTRGQQVTLSCSPISGHRSVSWYQQTPGQGLQFLFEYFSETQRNKGNFPGRFSGRQFSNSRSEMNVSTLELGDSALYLCASSPAGQPNTGELFFGEGSRLTVL.

The chain has TRBV28 and TRBJ2-7; D ambiguous. CDR3 length equals 15 residues. Germline CDR1 is MDHEN and CDR2 is SYDVKM. V lost 7 bases and J lost 2, with 18 bases in between. As DNA, the CDR3 is TGTGCCAGCATCCTAAGACAAGTAACCGCCTACGAGCAGTACTTC. This gives the protein CASILRQVTAYEQYF.

A note on this clone: An end of the junction does not agree with germline; a read error may underlie this. The gene calls are TRBV5-3 and TRBJ2-7; D is unresolved. TRBV5-3 is assigned to the ORF class and has an uncertain function. This CDR3 has 11 residues. The CDR3 loop is CASSLSSEQYF. The CDR3, as DNA: TGTGCCAGCAGCTTGTCGTCAGAGCAGTACTTC.

In DNA form, the CDR3 reads TGCAGCGTTGCTATGGACGCCTATGGCTACACCTTC. It codes for CSVAMDAYGYTF. The chain recombines TRBV29-1 with TRBJ1-2; D remains ambiguous. This CDR3 comprises 12 residues. V shed 4 bases and J shed 4 bases, with 10 bases lying between them. Germline V gene data show CDR1 as SQVTM and CDR2 as ANQGSEA.

A remark on this clone: Given a much more abundant clone one base away, this may be a read error. The sample contains more than one DNA sequence encoding this CDR3. The chain couples TRBV6-1 to TRBJ2-5; the match to TRBD1 covers 9 bases. Germline assignment: CDR1 MNHNS and CDR2 SASEGT. The CDR3 length is 14 residues. The chain's CDR3 is CASSATGGVQTQYF. The CDR3 DNA reads as TGTGCTAGCAGTGCGACAGGGGGAGTACAGACCCAGTACTTC.

The sample holds a few counts of this clone. This may be a read error, as it is one base from a much larger clone. The sample contains more than one DNA sequence encoding this CDR3. The chain combines TRBV11-2 with TRBJ1-1; D remains ambiguous. The CDR3 runs to 13 residues. The germline CDR1 and CDR2 sequences are SGHAT and FQNNGV. The V end lost 4 bases, the J end lost 3 bases, and 9 bases lay between the germline ends. The CDR3: CASSSQRDTEAFF. The DNA for the CDR3 is TGTGCCAGCAGCTCCCAGCGGGACACTGAAGCTTTCTTT.

The chain uses TRBV18 and TRBJ1-1; perhaps TRBD1 as D (6 bases). CDR1 KGHSH and CDR2 LQKENI come from the germline V gene. CDR3 length equals 13 residues. Trimming left V 5 bases short and J 7 bases short, with 14 bases between. The DNA of the CDR3 is TGTGCCAGCTCAGAGGACAGTTGGAATGAAGCTTTCTTT. Amino acid sequence: CASSEDSWNEAFF.